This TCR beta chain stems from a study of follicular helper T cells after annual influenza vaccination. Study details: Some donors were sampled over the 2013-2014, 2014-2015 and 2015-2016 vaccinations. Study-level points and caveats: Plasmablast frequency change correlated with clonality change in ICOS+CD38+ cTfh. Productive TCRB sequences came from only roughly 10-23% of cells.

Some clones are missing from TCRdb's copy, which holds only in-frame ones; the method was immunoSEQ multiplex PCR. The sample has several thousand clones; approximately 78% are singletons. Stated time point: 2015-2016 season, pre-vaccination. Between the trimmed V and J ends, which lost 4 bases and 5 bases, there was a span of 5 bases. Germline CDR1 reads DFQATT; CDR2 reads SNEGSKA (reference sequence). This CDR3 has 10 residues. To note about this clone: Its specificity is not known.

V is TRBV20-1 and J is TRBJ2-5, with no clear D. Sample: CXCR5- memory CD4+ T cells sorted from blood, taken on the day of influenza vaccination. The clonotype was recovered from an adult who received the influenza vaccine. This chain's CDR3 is CSATGETQYF. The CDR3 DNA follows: TGCAGTGCTACCGGGGAGACCCAGTACTTC.